The clone carrying this T cell receptor (beta chain) was found once. Source study methods: Reference gene primers were amplified, and this amplification served to estimate nucleated cell counts. Sequencing used immunoSEQ multiplex PCR; TCRdb keeps in-frame clones, though not all of them. V and J calls plus clone size are reproduced from that table; the DNA served to infer D and trimming. The top ten clones hold 2.2% of a sample with fewer than 300,000 clones, roughly nine tenths of them seen once. These data come from a study of blood T cell repertoires in COVID-19. In the study overall: Samples came from the United States, Italy and Spain, spanning acute and convalescent COVID-19. T cells, B-cell-depleted T cells, or PBMCs provided the cDNA or gDNA that served as material.

Patients of the Seattle cohort, enrolled during active infection, were followed longitudinally. Sequencing was performed on peripheral blood. The origin of this receptor is a woman aged 25 to 39 with COVID-19, enrolled during active disease.

CDR3 sequence reads: CASSLQAGDQPQHF. CDR3 nucleotides: TGTGCCAGCAGTTTGCAGGCGGGCGATCAGCCCCAGCATTTT. The chain links TRBV28 to TRBJ1-5; D remains ambiguous. The germline V gene encodes CDR1 MDHEN and CDR2 SYDVKM. This CDR3 has 14 amino acids. The V end lost 3 bases, the J end lost 5 bases, and 11 bases lay between the germline ends.